This T cell receptor (beta chain) was profiled in a study of response to subunit inactivated influenza vaccine. Study results and caveats: It was the authors' suggestion that each seasonal influenza vaccination recruits few new T cells.

This clonotype was recorded only once. The antigen remains undetermined. TCRdb processed the RT-PCR reads anew with MiXCR; each CDR3 protein has one entry. Here the sample spans around 520,000 distinct CDR3 sequences, approximately 12% being singletons. Trimming at V came to 3 bases and at J to 4 bases, leaving 11 bases not matched to a gene. This CDR3 has 17 amino acids. CDR1 and CDR2 (germline): MGHDK, SYGVNS. The rearrangement links TRBV25-1 to TRBJ2-1, with 8 nucleotides matching TRBD2. The TCR was taken from a man between 50 and 59 years old who received an inactivated influenza vaccine. The material sequenced was PBMCs from blood, taken on the day of vaccination. CDR3 DNA: TGTGCCAGCAGTGATTCATCCACTAGCGGAACTTACAATGAGCAGTTCTTC. It specifies CASSDSSTSGTYNEQFF.